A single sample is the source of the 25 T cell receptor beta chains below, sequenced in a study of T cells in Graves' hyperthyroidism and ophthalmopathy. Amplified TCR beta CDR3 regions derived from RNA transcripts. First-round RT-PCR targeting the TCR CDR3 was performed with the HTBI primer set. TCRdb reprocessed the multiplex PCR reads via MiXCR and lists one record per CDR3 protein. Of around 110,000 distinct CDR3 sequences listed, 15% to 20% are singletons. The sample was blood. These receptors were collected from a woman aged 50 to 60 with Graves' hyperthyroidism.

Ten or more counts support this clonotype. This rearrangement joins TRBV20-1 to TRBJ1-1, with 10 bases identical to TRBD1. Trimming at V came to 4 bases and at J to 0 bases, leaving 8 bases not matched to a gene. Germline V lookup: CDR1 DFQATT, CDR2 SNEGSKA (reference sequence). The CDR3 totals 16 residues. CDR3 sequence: CSANPGQGFMNTEAFF. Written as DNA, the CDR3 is TGCAGTGCTAATCCGGGACAGGGGTTCATGAACACTGAAGCTTTCTTT.

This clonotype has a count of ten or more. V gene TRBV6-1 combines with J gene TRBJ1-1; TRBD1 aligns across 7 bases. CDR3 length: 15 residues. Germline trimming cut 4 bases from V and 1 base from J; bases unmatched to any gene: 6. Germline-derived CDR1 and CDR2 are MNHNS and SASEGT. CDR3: CASSGQGLGNTEAFF. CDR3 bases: TGTGCCAGCAGTGGACAGGGTCTGGGGAACACTGAAGCTTTCTTT.

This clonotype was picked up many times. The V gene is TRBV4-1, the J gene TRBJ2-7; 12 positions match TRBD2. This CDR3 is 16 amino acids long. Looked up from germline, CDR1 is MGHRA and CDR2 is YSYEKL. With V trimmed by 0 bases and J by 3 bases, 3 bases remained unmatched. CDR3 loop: CASSQDLLAGGYEQYV. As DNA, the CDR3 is TGCGCCAGCAGCCAAGATCTACTAGCGGGAGGCTACGAGCAGTACGTC.

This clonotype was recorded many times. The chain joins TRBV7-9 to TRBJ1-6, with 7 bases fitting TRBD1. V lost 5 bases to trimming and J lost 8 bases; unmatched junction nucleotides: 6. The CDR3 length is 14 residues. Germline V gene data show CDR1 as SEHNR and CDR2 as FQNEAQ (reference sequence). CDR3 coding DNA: TGTGCCAGCAGCAGAACAGGGGCGGATTCACCCCTCCACTTT. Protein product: CASSRTGADSPLHF.

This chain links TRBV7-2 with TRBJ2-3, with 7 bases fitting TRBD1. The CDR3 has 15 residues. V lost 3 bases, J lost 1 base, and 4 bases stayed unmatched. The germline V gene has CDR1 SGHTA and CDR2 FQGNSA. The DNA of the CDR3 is TGTGCCAGCAGCTTCAACAGGGGTGGCACAGATACGCAGTATTTT. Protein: CASSFNRGGTDTQYF. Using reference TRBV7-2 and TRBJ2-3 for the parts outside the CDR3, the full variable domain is GAGVSQSPSNKVTEKGKDVELRCDPISGHTALYWYRQSLGQGLEFLIYFQGNSAPDKSGLPSDRFSAERTGGSVSTLTIQRTQQEDSAVYLCASSFNRGGTDTQYFGPGTRLTVL.

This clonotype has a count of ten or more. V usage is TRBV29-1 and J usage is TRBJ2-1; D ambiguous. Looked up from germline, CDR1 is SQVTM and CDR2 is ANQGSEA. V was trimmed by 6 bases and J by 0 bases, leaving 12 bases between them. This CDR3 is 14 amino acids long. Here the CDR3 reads CSVPRPYSYNEQFF. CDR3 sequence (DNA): TGCAGCGTACCCAGGCCCTACTCCTACAATGAGCAGTTCTTC.

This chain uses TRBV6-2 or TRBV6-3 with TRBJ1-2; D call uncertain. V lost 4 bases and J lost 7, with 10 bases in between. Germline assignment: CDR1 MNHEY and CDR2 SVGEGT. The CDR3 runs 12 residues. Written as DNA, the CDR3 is TGTGCCAGCAGTTTGGGAGGCGTTGGCTACACCTTC. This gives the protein CASSLGGVGYTF.

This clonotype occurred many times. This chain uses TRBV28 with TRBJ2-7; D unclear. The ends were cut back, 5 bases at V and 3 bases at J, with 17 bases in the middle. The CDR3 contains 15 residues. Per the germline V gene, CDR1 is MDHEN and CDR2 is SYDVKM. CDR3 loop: CASSPPTGGLYEQYF. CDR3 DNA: TGTGCCAGCAGTCCCCCGACTGGTGGTCTCTACGAGCAGTACTTC.

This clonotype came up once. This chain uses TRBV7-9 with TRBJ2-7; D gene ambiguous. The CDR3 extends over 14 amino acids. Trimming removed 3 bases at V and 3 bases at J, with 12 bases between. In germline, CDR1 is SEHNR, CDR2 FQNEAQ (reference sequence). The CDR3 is CASSFPGTGYEQYF. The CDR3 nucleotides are TGTGCCAGCAGCTTCCCCGGTACTGGCTACGAGCAGTACTTC.

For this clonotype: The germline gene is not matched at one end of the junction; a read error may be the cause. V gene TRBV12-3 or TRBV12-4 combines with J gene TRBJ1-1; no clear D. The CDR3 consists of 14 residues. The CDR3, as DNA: TGTGCCAGCAGTTTAATTCTGGAAAACACTGAACCTTTCTTT. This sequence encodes CASSLILENTEPFF.

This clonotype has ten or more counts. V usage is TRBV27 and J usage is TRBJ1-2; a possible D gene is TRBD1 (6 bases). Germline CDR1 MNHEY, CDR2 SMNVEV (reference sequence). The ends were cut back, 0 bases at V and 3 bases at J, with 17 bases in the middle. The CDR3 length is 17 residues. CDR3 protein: CASSLSFWVRGDYGYTF. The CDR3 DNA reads TGTGCCAGCAGTTTATCATTTTGGGTCAGGGGTGACTATGGCTACACCTTC.

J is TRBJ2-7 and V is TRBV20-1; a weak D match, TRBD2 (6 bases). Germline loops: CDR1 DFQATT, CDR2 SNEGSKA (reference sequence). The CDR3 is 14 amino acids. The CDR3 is CSVRGGTSSYEQYV. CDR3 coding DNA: TGCAGTGTTAGAGGAGGGACCAGCTCCTACGAGCAGTACGTC.

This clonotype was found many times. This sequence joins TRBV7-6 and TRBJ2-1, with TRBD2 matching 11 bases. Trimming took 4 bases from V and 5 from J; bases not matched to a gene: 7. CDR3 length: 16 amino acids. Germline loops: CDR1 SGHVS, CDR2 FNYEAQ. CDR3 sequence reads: CASSWGLADSHNEQFF. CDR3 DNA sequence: TGTGCCAGCAGCTGGGGACTAGCGGATTCCCACAATGAGCAGTTCTTC.

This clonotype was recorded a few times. DNA of the CDR3: TGTGCCAGCAGCCGAACTAGCGGGACATACAATGAGCAGTTCTTC. Protein: CASSRTSGTYNEQFF. The gene calls are TRBV6-1 and TRBJ2-1; 10 nucleotides line up with TRBD2. CDR1 and CDR2 (germline): MNHNS, SASEGT. The ends lost 6 bases at V and 4 bases at J; junction bases unmatched: 6. The CDR3 covers 15 residues.

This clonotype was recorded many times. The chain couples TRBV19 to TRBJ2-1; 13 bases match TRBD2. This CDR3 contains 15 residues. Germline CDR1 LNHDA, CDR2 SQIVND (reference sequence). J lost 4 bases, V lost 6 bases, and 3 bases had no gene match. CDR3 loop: CASSWTSGGYNEQFF. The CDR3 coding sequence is TGTGCCAGTAGCTGGACTAGCGGGGGTTACAATGAGCAGTTCTTC.

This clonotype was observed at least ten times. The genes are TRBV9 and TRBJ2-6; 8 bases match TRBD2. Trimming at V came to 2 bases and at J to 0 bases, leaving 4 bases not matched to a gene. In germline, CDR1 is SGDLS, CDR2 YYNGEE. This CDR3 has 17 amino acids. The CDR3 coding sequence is TGTGCCAGCAGCGTCACGGGAGGGCTCTCTGGGGCCAACGTCCTGACTTTC. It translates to CASSVTGGLSGANVLTF. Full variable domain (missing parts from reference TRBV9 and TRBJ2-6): DSGVTQTPKHLITATGQRVTLRCSPRSGDLSVYWYQQSLDQGLQFLIQYYNGEERAKGNILERFSAQQFPDLHSELNLSSLELGDSALYFCASSVTGGLSGANVLTFGAGSRLTVL.

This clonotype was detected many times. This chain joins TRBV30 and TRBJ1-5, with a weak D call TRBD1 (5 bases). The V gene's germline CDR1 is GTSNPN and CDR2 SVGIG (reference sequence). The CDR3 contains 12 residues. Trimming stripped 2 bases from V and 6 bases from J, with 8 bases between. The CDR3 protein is CAWSPGRQPQHF. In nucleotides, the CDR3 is TGTGCCTGGAGTCCGGGGCGTCAGCCCCAGCATTTT.

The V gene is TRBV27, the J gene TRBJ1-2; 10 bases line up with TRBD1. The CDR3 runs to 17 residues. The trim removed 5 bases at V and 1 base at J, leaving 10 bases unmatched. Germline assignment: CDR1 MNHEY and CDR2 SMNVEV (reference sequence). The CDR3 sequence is CASSTYGTGDLNYGYTF. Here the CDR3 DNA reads TGTGCCAGCAGTACCTACGGGACAGGGGACCTTAACTATGGCTACACCTTC.

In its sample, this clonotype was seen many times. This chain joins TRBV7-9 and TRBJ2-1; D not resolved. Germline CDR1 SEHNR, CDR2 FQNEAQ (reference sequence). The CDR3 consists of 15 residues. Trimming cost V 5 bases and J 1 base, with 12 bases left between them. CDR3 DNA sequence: TGTGCCAGCAGCCTGTTTGACGTATCCTACAATGAGCAGTTCTTC. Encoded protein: CASSLFDVSYNEQFF.

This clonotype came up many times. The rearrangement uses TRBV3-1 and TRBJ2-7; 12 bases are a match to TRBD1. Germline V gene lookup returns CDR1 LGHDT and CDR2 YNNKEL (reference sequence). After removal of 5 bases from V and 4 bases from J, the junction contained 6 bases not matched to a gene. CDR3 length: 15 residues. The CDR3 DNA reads TGTGCCAGCAGCTTACGGGACAGGGGGCCGTACGAGCAGTACTTC. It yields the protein CASSLRDRGPYEQYF.

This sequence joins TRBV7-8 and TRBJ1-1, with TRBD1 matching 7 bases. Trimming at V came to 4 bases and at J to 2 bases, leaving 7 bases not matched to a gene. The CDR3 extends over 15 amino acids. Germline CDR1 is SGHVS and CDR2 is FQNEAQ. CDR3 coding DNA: TGTGCCAGCAGCTCCGACAGGGACGGTAACACTGAAGCTTTCTTT. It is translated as CASSSDRDGNTEAFF.

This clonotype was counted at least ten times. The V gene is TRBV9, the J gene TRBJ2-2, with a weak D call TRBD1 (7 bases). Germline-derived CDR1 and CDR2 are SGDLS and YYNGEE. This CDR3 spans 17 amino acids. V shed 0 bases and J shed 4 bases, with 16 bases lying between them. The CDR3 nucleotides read TGTGCCAGCAGCGTAGTAGGAGGGGGCGCCGGCACCGGGGAGCTGTTTTTT. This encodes CASSVVGGGAGTGELFF.

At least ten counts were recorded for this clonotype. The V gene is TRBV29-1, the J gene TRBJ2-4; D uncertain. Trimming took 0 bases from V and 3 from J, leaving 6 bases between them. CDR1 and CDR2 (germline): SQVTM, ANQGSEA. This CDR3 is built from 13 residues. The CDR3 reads CSVEESVKNIQYF. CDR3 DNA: TGCAGCGTTGAAGAGTCAGTCAAAAACATTCAGTACTTC.

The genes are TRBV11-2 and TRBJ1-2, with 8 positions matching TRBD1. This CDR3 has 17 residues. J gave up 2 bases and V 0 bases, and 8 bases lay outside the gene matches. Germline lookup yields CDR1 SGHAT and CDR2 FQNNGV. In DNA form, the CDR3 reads TGTGCCAGCAGCTTAGAAATTTCCCGGACAGGGAACTATGGCTACACCTTC. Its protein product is CASSLEISRTGNYGYTF. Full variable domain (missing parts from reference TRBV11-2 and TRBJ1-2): EAGVAQSPRYKIIEKRQSVAFWCNPISGHATLYWYQQILGQGPKLLIQFQNNGVVDDSQLPKDRFSAERLKGVDSTLKIQPAKLEDSAVYLCASSLEISRTGNYGYTFGSGTRLTVV.

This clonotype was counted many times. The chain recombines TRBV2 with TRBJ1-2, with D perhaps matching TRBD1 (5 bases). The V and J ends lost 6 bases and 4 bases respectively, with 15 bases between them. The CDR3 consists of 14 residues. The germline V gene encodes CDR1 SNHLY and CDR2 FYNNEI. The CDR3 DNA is TGTGCCAGCAGCTCGGACAACCGGGGCTATGGCTACACCTTC. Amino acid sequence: CASSSDNRGYGYTF.